Sequencing of this TCR beta chain was carried out in a study of T-cell reconstitution after alpha-beta-depleted transplantation in children. The library targeted TCRbeta and was prepared with unique molecular identifiers. MiXCR, run by TCRdb on the PCR reads, gives a single entry per CDR3 protein. The top ten clones hold less than 5% of a sample with about 600,000 distinct CDR3 sequences, approximately 10% of them seen once. Losses at the gene ends were 10 bases for V and 7 bases for J; bases not matched to a gene: 7. The CDR3 consists of 12 residues. CDR1 MDHEN and CDR2 SYDVKM come from the germline V gene.

Material: PBMCs from the stem cell graft donor, obtained from the stem cell graft. The clonotype was recovered from a human donor who donated a stem cell graft to a child with acute myeloid leukemia. V usage is TRBV28 and J usage is TRBJ2-7, with 10 bases identical to TRBD2. CDR3 loop: CAMGTSVGEQYF. For the CDR3, the DNA is TGTGCCATGGGGACTAGCGTTGGAGAGCAGTACTTC.